The T cell receptor beta chain described here comes from a study of cytomegalovirus exposure and HLA in healthy donors. Overall study context: The study placed about 81% of its approximately 360 genotyped donors in the Caucasian-associated ancestry cluster.

The study, taken as a whole, reports: The study listed approximately 160 cytomegalovirus-associated TCR beta chains. For most TCR beta V segments, an earlier analysis put the productive rate at about 90% or about 30% of the time.

As for this clone: Its antigen is currently unknown.

Researchers ran the PCR with 60 Vbeta and 13 Jbeta primers. In the original processing: Later analysis identified some 80 million unique TCR beta chains, about 12 million shared. Some clones are missing from TCRdb's copy, which holds only in-frame ones; the method was immunoSEQ multiplex PCR. That table supplies the V and J calls and clone size; D and trimming were determined from the DNA. Among approximately 150,000 clones listed, roughly 80% were seen once. The clonotype originates from a man aged 40-55 years in good health and CMV-seronegative. Sequencing was performed on PBMCs.

Here the CDR3 DNA reads TGTGCCACTAAACAGGCGGACGGGACTGAAGCTTTCTTT. The encoded protein is CATKQADGTEAFF. The chain links TRBV7-9 to TRBJ1-1, with a tentative D call TRBD1 (5 bases). The CDR3 is 13 amino acids. V was cut by 10 bases and J by 5 bases, with 17 bases left in between. Germline CDR1 and CDR2: SEHNR and FQNEAQ (reference sequence).